The 20 T cell receptor beta chains presented below share a single source sample, sequenced in a study of T cell responses to AZD1222 COVID-19 vaccine. Produced via immunoSEQ multiplex PCR; TCRdb's table is partial and in-frame only. This table has 75,000 to 100,000 clones, roughly 90% appearing once. The source was peripheral blood, collected on day 0 of AZD1222 vaccination. These receptor sequences come from an adult in good health.

The rearrangement joins TRBV5-4 to TRBJ1-1; 7 bases align to TRBD1. CDR1 SGHNT and CDR2 YYREEE come from the germline V gene (reference sequence). With 3 bases clipped from V and 0 bases from J, the junction kept 8 bases outside the gene matches. The CDR3 has 16 residues. The CDR3 reads CASSYGTANMNTEAFF. The CDR3 coding sequence is TGTGCCAGCAGCTATGGGACAGCCAACATGAACACTGAAGCTTTCTTT.

As regards this clone: The junction does not match germline at one end; this may be a read error. This chain connects TRBV7-7 to TRBJ2-1; perhaps TRBD1 as D (6 bases). The CDR3 runs to 15 residues. CDR1 and CDR2 (germline): SSHAT, FNYEAQ (reference sequence). The CDR3 DNA reads as TGTGCTAGCAGCTTGGGGCTAGGCTGGACAGATGAGCAGTTCTTC. Its protein is CASSLGLGWTDEQFF.

The rearrangement links TRBV28 to TRBJ2-3, with TRBD2 matching 10 bases. The CDR3 sequence is 16 residues long. Unmatched junction bases numbered 5, after V lost 5 bases and J lost 0 bases. Germline CDR1 MDHEN, CDR2 SYDVKM. The CDR3: CASSTPTSGSTDTQYF. The CDR3 coding sequence is TGTGCCAGCAGTACCCCGACTAGCGGGAGCACAGATACGCAGTATTTT. The full variable domain, rest sourced from reference TRBV28 and TRBJ2-3, is DVKVTQSSRYLVKRTGEKVFLECVQDMDHENMFWYRQDPGLGLRLIYFSYDVKMKEKGDIPEGYSVSREKKERFSLILESASTNQTSMYLCASSTPTSGSTDTQYFGPGTRLTVL.

The chain has TRBV9 and TRBJ2-3; TRBD2 matches at 15 bases. The CDR3 is 17 amino acids. Per germline, CDR1 SGDLS and CDR2 YYNGEE. V lost 2 bases to trimming and J lost 6 bases; unmatched junction nucleotides: 7. The chain's CDR3 is CASSVGLAGGGQDTQYF. The CDR3 DNA follows: TGTGCCAGCAGCGTCGGACTAGCGGGAGGGGGTCAGGATACGCAGTATTTT.

This sequence joins TRBV5-6 and TRBJ2-5; tentatively, D is TRBD1 (6 bases). This CDR3 region has 13 residues. Trimming cost V 6 bases and J 4 bases, with 13 bases left between them. From germline, CDR1 is SGHDT and CDR2 YYEEEE. CDR3 in DNA: TGTGCCAGCATCCAGGGGAATGCAGAGACCCAGTACTTC. It yields the protein CASIQGNAETQYF.

This chain links TRBV18 with TRBJ1-2, with 7 bases matching TRBD1. The germline V gene encodes CDR1 KGHSH and CDR2 LQKENI. With V trimmed by 3 bases and J by 3 bases, 7 bases remained unmatched. The CDR3 runs to 15 residues. CDR3 amino acids: CASSPRDRNYYGYTF. The CDR3 nucleotides are TGTGCCAGCTCACCTCGGGACAGAAACTACTATGGCTACACCTTC.

This sequence joins TRBV7-2 and TRBJ2-1; 13 bases align to TRBD2. V lost 1 base to trimming and J lost 5 bases; unmatched junction nucleotides: 2. This CDR3 is built from 16 residues. The germline V gene encodes CDR1 SGHTA and CDR2 FQGNSA. The DNA for the CDR3 is TGTGCCAGCAGCTTAGGACTAGCGGGAGGACACAATGAGCAGTTCTTC. It translates to CASSLGLAGGHNEQFF.

V is TRBV5-6 and J is TRBJ1-1, with TRBD1 matching over 7 bases. The CDR3 has 17 residues. Trimming took 4 bases from V and 0 from J; bases not matched to a gene: 12. CDR1 is SGHDT and CDR2 is YYEEEE in the germline V gene. The CDR3 DNA follows: TGTGCCAGCAGCCTAACCCGGGACAGAGTCATGAACACTGAAGCTTTCTTT. Its translation is CASSLTRDRVMNTEAFF.

The chain recombines TRBV27 with TRBJ2-5, with TRBD2 matching over 12 bases. This CDR3 region has 15 residues. The ends lost 5 bases at V and 3 bases at J; junction bases unmatched: 4. Germline V gene data show CDR1 as MNHEY and CDR2 as SMNVEV (reference sequence). The CDR3 reads CASSGLAGGEETQYF. CDR3 nucleotides: TGTGCCAGCAGTGGGCTAGCGGGAGGGGAAGAGACCCAGTACTTC.

This clone was seen only a few times. The chain has TRBV19 and TRBJ1-3; 8 bases fit TRBD1. V trimming: 5 bases; J trimming: 3 bases; junction bases outside the gene matches: 9. The CDR3 contains 16 residues. Germline CDR1 LNHDA, CDR2 SQIVND (reference sequence). The CDR3 here is CASSPRAGGGGNTIYF. The DNA for the CDR3 is TGTGCCAGTAGTCCCCGGGCAGGGGGCGGTGGAAACACCATATATTTT.

The gene calls are TRBV11-1 and TRBJ2-3, with D possibly being TRBD2 (6 bases). This CDR3 has 16 amino acids. Germline V lookup: CDR1 SGHAT, CDR2 FQDESV (reference sequence). V lost 5 bases to trimming and J lost 2 bases, with 17 bases between them. CDR3 amino acids: CASSTLVAGPTDTQYF. The CDR3 nucleotides read TGTGCCAGCAGCACTCTTGTGGCGGGGCCCACAGATACGCAGTATTTT.

The gene calls are TRBV4-3 and TRBJ2-7; a weak D match, TRBD2 (5 bases). With 0 bases removed from V and 6 bases from J, the gap between germline ends came to 9 bases. The CDR3 sequence is 13 residues long. Germline lookup yields CDR1 LGHNA and CDR2 YSLEER. CDR3: CASSQDAGREQYF. Here the CDR3 DNA reads TGCGCCAGCAGCCAAGATGCGGGTCGCGAGCAGTACTTC.

This chain uses TRBV10-3 with TRBJ1-6; TRBD1 matches at 7 bases. The V and J ends lost 4 bases and 5 bases, in that order; junction bases with no gene match: 2. Germline lookup yields CDR1 ENHRY and CDR2 SYGVKD. The CDR3 has 14 amino acids. The CDR3 nucleotides are TGTGCCATCAGTGGGGACAGCAATAATTCACCCCTCCACTTT. Amino acid sequence: CAISGDSNNSPLHF.

This chain links TRBV24-1 with TRBJ2-7, with D uncertain. The ends were cut back, 3 bases at V and 5 bases at J, with 16 bases in the middle. The CDR3 loop spans 15 amino acids. In germline, CDR1 is KGHDR, CDR2 SFDVKD. The CDR3 DNA is TGTGCCACCAGTGATCCCGATCCTGCTCGGCACGAGCAGTACTTC. It codes for CATSDPDPARHEQYF.

This clone appeared once. J is TRBJ2-3 and V is TRBV7-2, with a weak D call TRBD1 (5 bases). V lost 5 bases and J 8 bases, leaving 17 bases between the germline ends. CDR3 length equals 14 residues. Germline CDR1 is SGHTA and CDR2 is FQGNSA. The CDR3 nucleotides read TGTGCCAGCAGCCTTACGACAACAGGCCGTACGCAGTATTTT. Translation: CASSLTTTGRTQYF.

The chain carries TRBV6-2 or TRBV6-3 and TRBJ1-4, with D possibly being TRBD1 (5 bases). The ends were cut back, 6 bases at V and 8 bases at J, with 13 bases in the middle. Germline loops: CDR1 MNHEY, CDR2 SVGEGT. The CDR3 has 13 residues. The CDR3 region is CASSRQGQEKLFF. In DNA form, the CDR3 reads TGTGCCAGCAGCCGCCAGGGTCAAGAAAAACTGTTTTTT.

CDR3 sequence (DNA): TGTGCCAGCAGCCGGGGCGCCAACGTCCTGACTTTC. It is translated as CASSRGANVLTF. This chain joins TRBV27 and TRBJ2-6; D tentatively fits TRBD1 or TRBD2 (5 bases each). Trimming removed 6 bases at V and 7 bases at J, with 7 bases between. CDR3 length equals 12 residues. In germline, CDR1 is MNHEY, CDR2 SMNVEV (reference sequence).

This chain uses TRBV6-5 with TRBJ1-1; no clear D gene. V shed 2 bases and J shed 1 base, with 8 bases lying between them. The germline V gene has CDR1 MNHEY and CDR2 SVGAGI. This CDR3 contains 14 residues. CDR3 in amino acids: CASSYTHQNTEAFF. The CDR3 bases are TGTGCCAGCAGTTACACCCACCAGAACACTGAAGCTTTCTTT.

The J gene is TRBJ1-5, the V gene TRBV6-2 or TRBV6-3; D uncertain. This CDR3 contains 14 residues. The germline V gene encodes CDR1 MNHEY and CDR2 SVGEGT. V shed 0 bases and J shed 1 base, with 4 bases lying between them. CDR3 sequence: CASSYSGSNQPQHF. The CDR3 DNA follows: TGTGCCAGCAGTTACTCGGGCAGCAATCAGCCCCAGCATTTT.

This chain joins TRBV27 and TRBJ1-5; a possible D gene is TRBD1 (6 bases). Germline CDR1 reads MNHEY; CDR2 reads SMNVEV (reference sequence). The CDR3 spans 13 residues. The V and J ends lost 11 bases and 6 bases respectively, with 17 bases between them. The CDR3 protein is CAARAGVSQPQHF. CDR3 sequence (DNA): TGTGCCGCCAGGGCAGGGGTCAGTCAGCCCCAGCATTTT.